This T cell receptor beta chain is from a study of post-analysis software for immune sequencing data. A remark on this clonotype: Its antigen remains unidentified.

There are 13 residues in the CDR3. V shed 5 bases and J shed 6 bases, with 10 bases lying between them. The germline CDR1 and CDR2 sequences are SGHTA and FQGTGA. Study observations and caveats: Patients had higher frequencies than controls of roughly 5 TRBV segments, including TRBV5-6, TRBV5-1 and TRBV20-1.

Included in the TCR beta cDNA libraries were unique molecular identifiers. TCRdb recomputed calls from the PCR reads with MiXCR, one row per CDR3 protein. The sample gives roughly 410,000 distinct CDR3 sequences, about a third of which show up once; roughly 13% is in the top ten. Sequenced: blood. The V gene is TRBV7-3, the J gene TRBJ2-2; D uncertain. The source of this sequence is a girl aged 5-17 years with multiple sclerosis. CDR3 region: CASSAQASGELFF. The CDR3, as DNA: TGTGCCAGCAGCGCGCAGGCCTCCGGGGAGCTGTTTTTT.